Below, 23 T cell receptor beta chains from the same sample are listed, as sequenced in a study of blood T cell repertoires in COVID-19 (dated by TCRdb to the early 2020s). Libraries were built with the immunoSEQ multiplex PCR assay. Drawn from immuneACCESS, this table holds only the in-frame rearrangements with V and J called that TCRdb kept. Clones are partly lost; checked studies trace under half to an unresolved V gene and leave the rest unexplained. Present in this sample are 90,000 to 150,000 clones, around 80% of which were seen just once. Clones ranked in the top ten supply almost 4% of the sample. Sequenced material: peripheral blood. Receptors were obtained from a woman over 75 with acute or convalescent COVID-19.

The V and J genes are TRBV3-1 (or the pseudogene TRBV3-2) and TRBJ2-7; D uncertain. The CDR3 is 12 residues long. V dropped 0 bases and J dropped 4 bases, with 4 bases sitting between them. Germline CDR1 and CDR2: LGHDT and YNNKEL (reference sequence). CDR3 region: CASSQERYEQYF. The CDR3 DNA reads as TGTGCCAGCAGCCAAGAGAGGTACGAGCAGTACTTC.

The chain joins TRBV7-2 to TRBJ1-2; TRBD1 might be the D (5 bases). V lost 5 bases to trimming and J lost 3 bases, with 10 bases between them. Germline V CDR1 and CDR2: SGHTA, FQGNSA. CDR3 size: 13 residues. CDR3: CASSPDSHYGYTF. DNA of the CDR3: TGTGCCAGCAGCCCAGACAGCCACTATGGCTACACCTTC.

This rearrangement joins TRBV24-1 to TRBJ2-7; D not certain. The CDR3 contains 11 residues. V gave up 1 base and J gave up 6 bases, with 3 bases separating them. Germline values: CDR1 KGHDR, CDR2 SFDVKD. The CDR3 nucleotides are TGTGCCACCAGTGATTTTCGCGAGCAGTACTTC. Translating gives CATSDFREQYF.

V gene TRBV9 combines with J gene TRBJ1-5; no reliable D call. The CDR3 runs 13 residues. Germline V gene data show CDR1 as SGDLS and CDR2 as YYNGEE. V lost 0 bases to trimming and J lost 7 bases, with 8 bases between them. The CDR3 is CASSVGEYQPQHF. CDR3 DNA sequence: TGTGCCAGCAGCGTAGGGGAGTACCAGCCCCAGCATTTT.

This clone was counted at least ten times. The rearrangement uses TRBV6-5 and TRBJ1-6; a weak D match, TRBD1 (5 bases). Germline lookup yields CDR1 MNHEY and CDR2 SVGAGI. The CDR3 is 13 amino acids. Trimming pared 6 bases from V and 11 bases from J, leaving 14 bases between. The CDR3, as DNA: TGTGCCAGCAGCACAGGAGAACGTACACCCCTCCACTTT. Translated: CASSTGERTPLHF.

This clone was observed a few times. The CDR3 spells CASSLDQGFGNTIYF. The CDR3 nucleotides read TGTGCCAGCAGCTTAGATCAGGGGTTCGGAAACACCATATATTTT. This sequence joins TRBV7-6 and TRBJ1-3; D might be TRBD1 (6 bases). The CDR3 consists of 15 residues. Trimming left V 1 base short and J 4 bases short, with 11 bases between. Germline V CDR1 and CDR2: SGHVS, FNYEAQ.

This clone was found a few times. This chain uses TRBV15 with TRBJ2-3; TRBD2 aligns across 7 bases. The V segment lost 4 bases and the J segment 6 bases; nucleotides outside the gene matches: 10. The CDR3 is 15 amino acids. CDR1 and CDR2 from the germline V gene are LNHNV and YYDKDF (reference sequence). The CDR3, as DNA: TGTGCCACCAGCAAGGTTAGCGGGCGCTGGGATACGCAGTATTTT. It is translated as CATSKVSGRWDTQYF.

This chain connects TRBV7-2 to TRBJ1-2, with D tentatively TRBD1 (5 bases). Trimming cost V 5 bases and J 1 base, with 14 bases left between them. CDR1 and CDR2 (germline): SGHTA, FQGNSA. This CDR3 has 15 amino acids. The DNA for the CDR3 is TGTGCCAGCAGCCTTCAGGGTACCCTTAACTATGGCTACACCTTC. Amino acids: CASSLQGTLNYGYTF.

The V gene is TRBV11-3, the J gene TRBJ2-2; the D is unclear. This CDR3 is 13 amino acids long. CDR1 is SGHNT and CDR2 is YENEEA in the germline V gene. Trimming took off 2 bases at V and 8 bases at J, with 9 bases between the two ends. In nucleotides, the CDR3 is TGTGCCAGCAGCTTACAGGAAACAGGGGAGCTGTTTTTT. As protein: CASSLQETGELFF.

As regards this clone: Other DNA sequences in this sample translate to the same CDR3. J is TRBJ1-1 and V is TRBV7-9, with a weak D call TRBD1 (5 bases). The V and J ends lost 6 bases and 2 bases respectively, with 13 bases between them. The CDR3 runs 14 residues. Germline-derived CDR1 and CDR2 are SEHNR and FQNEAQ (reference sequence). The CDR3 DNA is TGTGCCAGCAGTCTTAGGGGTTCCAACACTGAAGCTTTCTTT. This encodes CASSLRGSNTEAFF.

V is TRBV5-4 and J is TRBJ1-5, with unresolved D. The V end was cut by 0 bases, the J end by 0 bases, with 7 bases between. The CDR3 runs to 15 residues. The V gene's germline CDR1 is SGHNT and CDR2 YYREEE (reference sequence). The CDR3 region has the DNA TGTGCCAGCAGCTTGGGTGGAGATAGCAATCAGCCCCAGCATTTT. As protein: CASSLGGDSNQPQHF.

This chain joins TRBV19 and TRBJ1-5; 8 nucleotides line up with TRBD1. CDR3 length: 15 residues. Germline CDR1 LNHDA, CDR2 SQIVND (reference sequence). Trimming removed 3 bases from V and 7 bases from J; junction bases left unmatched: 8. The DNA of the CDR3 is TGTGCCAGTAGTATGGGGCAGGGGGCCGTCCAGCCCCAGCATTTT. Residues: CASSMGQGAVQPQHF. Together with reference TRBV19 and TRBJ1-5, the CDR3 gives the full variable domain: DGGITQSPKYLFRKEGQNVTLSCEQNLNHDAMYWYRQDPGQGLRLIYYSQIVNDFQKGDIAEGYSVSREKKESFPLTVTSAQKNPTAFYLCASSMGQGAVQPQHFGDGTRLSIL.

The chain recombines TRBV7-2 with TRBJ2-2, with D maybe TRBD1 (5 bases). V lost 6 bases and J lost 4, with 12 bases in between. The CDR3 has 14 residues. From germline, CDR1 is SGHTA and CDR2 FQGNSA. The CDR3 loop reads CASSPTALTGELFF. CDR3 bases: TGTGCCAGCAGTCCGACAGCGCTCACCGGGGAGCTGTTTTTT.

J is TRBJ2-7 and V is TRBV5-1; D perhaps matches TRBD2 (6 bases). Trimming removed 1 base at V and 9 bases at J, with 11 bases between. CDR1 and CDR2 from the germline V gene are SGHRS and YFSETQ. The CDR3 sequence is 12 residues long. This CDR3 reads CASSLRTEGQYF. The CDR3 nucleotides are TGCGCCAGCAGCTTGCGCACGGAGGGGCAGTACTTC.

This chain links TRBV5-5 with TRBJ1-2; TRBD1 is a possible D gene (5 bases). CDR1 SGHKS and CDR2 YYEKEE come from the germline V gene (reference sequence). CDR3 length: 13 amino acids. V was cut by 1 base and J by 4 bases, with 8 bases left in between. This chain's CDR3 is CASSLQGTYGYTF. The CDR3 DNA sequence: TGTGCCAGCAGCTTGCAGGGTACCTATGGCTACACCTTC.

In this sample, this clone turned up a few times. This chain connects TRBV19 to TRBJ1-5; D may be TRBD1 (6 bases). The CDR3 is 13 amino acids. The V and J ends lost 5 bases and 7 bases respectively, with 12 bases between them. Germline assignment: CDR1 LNHDA and CDR2 SQIVND (reference sequence). The CDR3 reads CASSVQGKQPQHF. CDR3 DNA sequence: TGTGCCAGTAGTGTTCAGGGGAAACAGCCCCAGCATTTT.

The V and J genes are TRBV28 and TRBJ2-1; TRBD2 matches at 10 bases. This CDR3 is built from 15 residues. J lost 1 base, V lost 6 bases, and 3 bases had no gene match. From germline, CDR1 is MDHEN and CDR2 SYDVKM. CDR3 protein: CASRDSGGSYNEQFF. In DNA form, the CDR3 reads TGTGCCAGCAGAGATAGCGGGGGGTCCTACAATGAGCAGTTCTTC.

The chain joins TRBV5-6 to TRBJ2-7; 8 nucleotides line up with TRBD1. Unmatched junction bases numbered 4, after V lost 0 bases and J lost 5 bases. The CDR3 is 14 residues long. Germline lookup yields CDR1 SGHDT and CDR2 YYEEEE. The CDR3 spells CASSLAQGVNEQYF. The CDR3 region has the DNA TGTGCCAGCAGCTTGGCACAGGGGGTCAACGAGCAGTACTTC.

The chain recombines TRBV7-9 with TRBJ2-5, with 8 bases fitting TRBD1. V shed 2 bases and J 5 bases; nucleotides not matched to a gene: 4. Germline CDR1 reads SEHNR; CDR2 reads FQNEAQ (reference sequence). The CDR3 runs 14 residues. The DNA of the CDR3 is TGTGCCAGCAGCTTACAGGGGGCGATGGAGACCCAGTACTTC. As protein: CASSLQGAMETQYF.

The chain carries TRBV11-2 and TRBJ1-2; a possible D gene is TRBD1 (5 bases). Germline CDR1 and CDR2: SGHAT and FQNNGV. V was pared by 5 bases and J by 8 bases, with 21 bases between. The CDR3 consists of 15 residues. The CDR3: CASSATGLPTGGYTF. CDR3 coding DNA: TGTGCCAGCAGCGCGACGGGACTGCCTACCGGCGGCTACACCTTC.

The rearrangement links TRBV7-3 to TRBJ2-2, with D perhaps matching TRBD2 (8 bases). The CDR3 contains 16 residues. Trimming pared 5 bases from V and 5 bases from J, leaving 18 bases between. Germline V gene lookup returns CDR1 SGHTA and CDR2 FQGTGA. The CDR3 region has the DNA TGTGCCAGCAGCCGGGAGGGGGCACCTAGGACCGGGGAGCTGTTTTTT. It codes for CASSREGAPRTGELFF.

CDR3 residues: CATSRREGTLRGYEQFF. The CDR3 DNA is TGTGCCACCAGCCGTAGGGAGGGAACACTCAGGGGTTATGAGCAGTTCTTC. The chain has TRBV24-1 and TRBJ2-1, with D tentatively TRBD2 (7 bases). The CDR3 is made up of 17 amino acids. Looked up from germline, CDR1 is KGHDR and CDR2 is SFDVKD. V gave up 7 bases and J gave up 8 bases, with 26 bases separating them.

The chain links TRBV5-1 to TRBJ2-5; 10 positions match TRBD1. The CDR3 sequence is 15 residues long. Germline assignment: CDR1 SGHRS and CDR2 YFSETQ. The trim removed 0 bases at V and 3 bases at J, leaving 2 bases unmatched. In DNA form, the CDR3 reads TGCGCCAGCAGCTTGGGGACAGGGGGAGAAGAGACCCAGTACTTC. Protein sequence: CASSLGTGGEETQYF.